This T cell receptor beta chain is from a study of T-cell memory formation after mild COVID-19. As for the study in general: Largely donor-specific TCR clusters were found.

Worth noting for this clonotype: Its antigen is unidentified.

Study-wide points: The study found balanced CD4/CD8 in clones contracting day 15 to 85 and a CD4+ lean in later expanders.

The germline V gene encodes CDR1 SGDLS and CDR2 YYNGEE. The germline V and J ends were trimmed by 0 bases and 0 bases, with 14 bases remaining between them. The CDR3 is 17 residues long. Via MiXCR, TCRdb re-called the 5' RACE reads, giving one row per CDR3 protein. The table has under 300,000 distinct CDR3 sequences, about 15% seen once; the top ten hold around 3.7%. The clonotype originates from a man aged 18 to 30 who had mild COVID-19 (a few samples of this study predate the infection). Cell type and time point are not known. The sample comprised PBMCs or a T cell subset sorted from them (not recorded which). This chain connects TRBV9 to TRBJ2-3; weak D call: TRBD1 (6 bases). This chain's CDR3 is CASSVATRGKSTDTQYF. In DNA form, the CDR3 reads TGTGCCAGCAGCGTAGCTACGAGGGGGAAAAGCACAGATACGCAGTATTTT. The whole variable domain, remainder taken from reference TRBV9 and TRBJ2-3, is DSGVTQTPKHLITATGQRVTLRCSPRSGDLSVYWYQQSLDQGLQFLIQYYNGEERAKGNILERFSAQQFPDLHSELNLSSLELGDSALYFCASSVATRGKSTDTQYFGPGTRLTVL.